This T cell receptor beta chain was obtained from a study of blood T cell repertoires in COVID-19 (dated by TCRdb to about 2020). Context from the whole study: The collaborator samples originated in the United States, Italy and Spain and spanned the acute and convalescent phases of COVID-19. Deeply sampled blood TCRbeta repertoires from subjects exposed to, actively infected with, or recovered from COVID-19 were included in the dataset. Where HLA class I and class II types were available, the types were taken from metadata supplied by the sample provider, not from assay-based typing. The samples were drawn from two sources: the first 160 participants of the ongoing ImmuneRACE study, and 1,254 subjects contributed by 6 global collaborators. The prospective study material was composed of cDNA or gDNA derived from T cells, B-cell-depleted T cells, or PBMCs. The repertoires were released in a freely available public database intended as a resource for research on the immune response to SARS-CoV-2. The sample metadata nearly always contained a de-identified subject ID, COVID-19 status, age in years and sex.

The immunoSEQ Assay, a bias-controlled multiplex PCR, was used to amplify TCRbeta CDR3 regions from genomic DNA. In the source study's methods: The number of nucleated cells in each sample was estimated from the amplification of reference gene primers within the assay. To quantify the absolute abundance of each unique TCRbeta CDR3 rearrangement, sequence reads were collapsed and filtered. Productive Simpson clonality was computed per sample as the square root of Simpson's diversity index over productive rearrangements. Drawn from immuneACCESS, this table holds only the in-frame rearrangements with V and J called that TCRdb kept. Clones are partly lost; checked studies trace under half to an unresolved V gene and leave the rest unexplained. The DNA was the basis for D and trimming; V, J and clone size are from that table. The table for this sample lists around 60,000 clones; about 80% of them were counted only once. The biggest ten clones account for roughly a fifth of the sample.

Points the paper makes about the study in general: The quantity of clinical and demographic metadata differed by source and by participant and was supplied without curation.

The CDR3 contains 16 residues, cysteine and phenylalanine counted. The retained sequence is limited to the CDR3, 48 bases, with the frame set at the first base. CDR1 and CDR2 are read off the germline V gene as KGHDR and SFDVKD. V sheds 2 bases and J sheds 0 bases, leaving 7 bases between their ends. On this clone: It has no known antigen specificity. The record has no base qualities; no much larger clone is one base away.

Each collaborating institution followed its own protocols to collect whole blood in K2EDTA tubes. For TCRbeta analysis, collaborator samples were shipped as frozen whole blood, as isolated PBMCs, or as DNA extracted from either sample type. The TCR sequence derives from an elderly man with active or convalescent COVID-19. The V gene is TRBV24-1 and the J gene is TRBJ2-6; no D segment can be confidently identified. The specimen sequenced was peripheral blood. The CDR3 has the sequence CATSDSRFSGANVLTF. The DNA is TGTGCCACCAGTGATTCCAGGTTCTCTGGGGCCAACGTCCTGACTTTC.